The following is a TCR beta chain sequence with its context. This clone was observed a few times. The specificity of this receptor is unknown. One base away there is no much larger clone; base qualities are not given. The cysteine opens and the phenylalanine closes a CDR3 of 13 amino acids. Just the 39-base CDR3 DNA is kept, in frame starting at base 1. CDR1 and CDR2 are read off the germline V gene as SGHRS and YFSETQ. Unmatched junction bases come to 2, with V trimmed by 2 bases and J by 3 bases. These data come from a study of blood T cell repertoires in COVID-19 (dated by TCRdb to 2018 to 2020). With regard to the full study: The collaborator samples originated in the United States, Italy and Spain and spanned the acute and convalescent phases of COVID-19. The material from the prospective study consisted of cDNA or gDNA derived from T cells, B-cell-depleted T cells, or PBMCs. Subjects who had been exposed to COVID-19, were actively infected with it, or had recovered from it provided the deeply sampled blood TCRbeta repertoires that made up the dataset. A freely available public database, intended as a resource for researchers studying the immune response to SARS-CoV-2, is where the repertoires were released. The samples were drawn from two sources: the first 160 participants of the ongoing ImmuneRACE study, and about 1,300 subjects contributed by 6 global collaborators. Sample metadata almost always included a de-identified subject ID, COVID-19 status, age in years and sex. Where HLA class I and class II types were available, the types were taken from metadata supplied by the sample provider, not from assay-based typing.

TCRbeta CDR3 regions were amplified from genomic DNA using the immunoSEQ Assay, a bias-controlled multiplex PCR. For the original study's pipeline: The number of nucleated cells in each sample was estimated by amplification of reference gene primers within the assay. Sequence reads were collapsed and filtered to measure the absolute abundance of every unique TCRbeta CDR3 rearrangement. Productive Simpson clonality was computed per sample as the square root of Simpson's diversity index over productive rearrangements. In its TCRdb copy, this immuneACCESS table keeps in-frame sequences only and misses some clones. Where compared with another copy, unresolved V genes explain less than half of these, and the others have no known cause. V, J and clone size are those of that table, while D and trimming were read from the DNA. This sample is represented by approximately 100,000 clones; around 78% of them were singletons. The ten largest clones add up to around a sixth of the sample.

Study-wide findings and limitations: The amount of clinical and demographic metadata varied by source and participant and was provided uncurated.

The collaborating institutions used their own protocols to collect whole blood in K2EDTA tubes. Collaborator samples were shipped for TCRbeta analysis as frozen whole blood, isolated PBMCs, or DNA extracted from either sample type. Recombination connected TRBV5-1 to TRBJ2-7; 7 central bases correspond to TRBD1. This clonotype was obtained from a woman aged 55-69 years with acute or convalescent COVID-19. The sequenced sample was peripheral blood. The CDR3 reads as follows: CASSLDRDYEQYF. The nucleotide sequence reads as follows: TGCGCCAGCAGCTTAGACAGGGACTACGAGCAGTACTTC.